A selection of T cell receptor beta chains follows, all from one sample in a study of T cell responses to AZD1222 COVID-19 vaccine. Measured with immunoSEQ multiplex PCR; TCRdb has only the in-frame clones, and not every one. The table has 55,000 to 75,000 clones, over 85% seen once; the top ten hold 4% to 5%. Specimen: peripheral blood, collected on day 0 of AZD1222 vaccination. These receptors were taken from an adult in good health. Each CDR3 is given without its conserved first and last residue. D genes are given only for firm matches.

ASSFRNTGELF TRBV5-8 - 11 TRBJ2-2
ASSPPFRGGSYNEQF TRBV18 - 15 TRBJ2-1
ASSQAGTGGRQQF TRBV4-1 TRBD1 13 TRBJ2-1
ASSRGSNPGGEKLF TRBV19 - 14 TRBJ1-4
ASSLGGNGLMNTEAF TRBV5-5 - 15 TRBJ1-1
ASSQDQVAGNTIY TRBV3-1/TRBV3-2 - 13 TRBJ1-3
ASSLREGDRGPEKLF TRBV9 TRBD1 15 TRBJ1-4
ASSQTGIGYT TRBV3-1/TRBV3-2 - 10 TRBJ1-2
ASAETVGTEAF TRBV6-5 - 11 TRBJ1-1
ASTLANTDTQY TRBV6-5 - 11 TRBJ2-3
ASSESPVTYEQY TRBV25-1 - 12 TRBJ2-7
ASSPTARRQGVGYT TRBV5-1 TRBD1 14 TRBJ1-2
ASSPPERIGNTIY TRBV18 - 13 TRBJ1-3
ASSLVPAGGSDEQF TRBV7-9 TRBD2 14 TRBJ2-1
ASSILANTEAF TRBV19 - 11 TRBJ1-1
ASSQHNSPLH TRBV19 - 10 TRBJ1-6
ASSPGPRNNSPLH TRBV27 - 13 TRBJ1-6
ASSPRTGNNEQF TRBV3-1/TRBV3-2 - 12 TRBJ2-1